The rows below give T cell receptor beta chains drawn from one sample of a study of T-cell memory formation after mild COVID-19. TCRdb analysed the 5' RACE reads with MiXCR anew, one entry per CDR3 protein. This sample has around 150,000 distinct CDR3 sequences; more than 9% occur once, and the top ten carry less than 4%. The sample was PBMCs or a T cell subset sorted from them (not recorded which). The receptor set was obtained from a man younger than 35 who had mild COVID-19 (a few samples of this study predate the infection). Cell type and time point are not known. Each CDR3 is given without its conserved first and last residue.

TRBV5-1	TRBJ1-6	11	ASSPSLNTPLH
TRBV9	TRBJ2-1	14	ASSVGLAGEYNEQF
TRBV29-1	TRBJ2-5	11	SGGLQGDETQY
TRBV4-3	TRBJ2-7	13	ASSQDRVLSYEQY
TRBV24-1	TRBJ2-1	10	ATSDSQYKQF
TRBV5-1	TRBJ2-1	13	ASSLVQGSVGWSF
TRBV6-5	TRBJ2-2	16	ASSYRQSSGTNTGELF
TRBV7-9	TRBJ1-2	14	ASSLGAGRDGYGYT
TRBV28	TRBJ1-4	12	ASTTPLYREKLF
TRBV3-1	TRBJ2-7	11	ASRLLGSYEQY
TRBV7-2	TRBJ2-1	12	ASSLGEQINEQF
TRBV11-2	TRBJ2-3	13	ASSLDGGQVDTQY
TRBV19	TRBJ2-2	13	ASSSGGANTGELF
TRBV18	TRBJ2-7	12	ASSPRADPYEQY
TRBV15	TRBJ1-2	11	ATSTDRGYGYT
TRBV7-2	TRBJ2-7	12	ASSFVRFNDEQY
TRBV5-4	TRBJ2-3	12	ASSLDRVTDTQY
TRBV7-2	TRBJ2-4	15	ASSLAQGQGAKNIQY
TRBV3-1	TRBJ2-3	13	ASSQISGGPDTQY
TRBV6-5	TRBJ1-6	10	ASSYSAGALH
TRBV2	TRBJ2-7	11	ASRLSGANEQY
TRBV18	TRBJ2-3	14	ASSPYQDRSTDTQY
TRBV28	TRBJ1-1	12	ASSRYRGDTEAF
TRBV5-4	TRBJ2-3	14	ASSPGSGGGTDTQY
TRBV4-1	TRBJ2-7	14	ASSRKTSGEFYEQY
TRBV15	TRBJ2-3	15	ATSRGSSGGASDTQY
TRBV29-1	TRBJ2-1	9	SPTRGGNQF
TRBV18	TRBJ2-7	11	ASVQGPAYEQY
TRBV5-4	TRBJ2-2	13	ASSRGIQRVGELF
TRBV5-1	TRBJ1-1	12	ASSAGTENTEAF
TRBV6-5	TRBJ2-5	13	ASSYHTSVRETQY
TRBV5-1	TRBJ1-4	13	ASSRGTATNEKLF
TRBV5-6	TRBJ1-6	13	ASSSGQGSASPLH
TRBV7-9	TRBJ1-2	13	ASSWGTGALYGYT
TRBV5-1	TRBJ2-3	13	ASRKAGPRTDTQY
TRBV9	TRBJ2-1	13	ASSVVGERANEQF
TRBV7-9	TRBJ1-5	11	ASRLGDGQPQH
TRBV2	TRBJ1-2	15	ASSERLWDRDFYGYT
TRBV4-3	TRBJ2-6	14	ASSQDWGPGANVLT
TRBV3-1	TRBJ1-1	13	ASSQANRGDTEAF
TRBV5-1	TRBJ2-5	14	ASSLAQRGGQETQY
TRBV6-2/TRBV6-3	TRBJ2-5	12	ASSYSSRQETQY
TRBV7-2	TRBJ1-1	12	ASSPRHFGTEAF
TRBV28	TRBJ1-2	11	ASTGGRTYGYT
TRBV6-2/TRBV6-3	TRBJ1-2	11	ASRGTATYGYT
TRBV4-2	TRBJ2-4	13	ASSQGEQGAYIQY
TRBV6-2/TRBV6-3	TRBJ2-7	15	ASSFRTSGGTDYEQY
TRBV5-1	TRBJ2-3	14	ASSYRGPRPEDTQY
TRBV30	TRBJ2-7	10	AWSLSAVGQY
TRBV12-3/TRBV12-4	TRBJ1-1	12	ASSLINLNTEAF
TRBV15	TRBJ2-1	11	ATSEQRDTQQF
TRBV5-6	TRBJ1-4	13	ASSYDRRSSEKLF
TRBV5-1	TRBJ2-3	14	ASSLGMGNSADTQY
TRBV7-8	TRBJ1-3	12	ASSLWQGENTIY
TRBV2	TRBJ1-4	11	ASRGTGSEKLF
TRBV4-3	TRBJ2-7	13	ASSQLRDSTYEQY
TRBV10-3	TRBJ1-1	12	AISESRRFTEAF
TRBV12-3/TRBV12-4	TRBJ1-2	10	ASSLMNTRYT
TRBV20-1	TRBJ1-2	12	SAPDGRRAYGYT